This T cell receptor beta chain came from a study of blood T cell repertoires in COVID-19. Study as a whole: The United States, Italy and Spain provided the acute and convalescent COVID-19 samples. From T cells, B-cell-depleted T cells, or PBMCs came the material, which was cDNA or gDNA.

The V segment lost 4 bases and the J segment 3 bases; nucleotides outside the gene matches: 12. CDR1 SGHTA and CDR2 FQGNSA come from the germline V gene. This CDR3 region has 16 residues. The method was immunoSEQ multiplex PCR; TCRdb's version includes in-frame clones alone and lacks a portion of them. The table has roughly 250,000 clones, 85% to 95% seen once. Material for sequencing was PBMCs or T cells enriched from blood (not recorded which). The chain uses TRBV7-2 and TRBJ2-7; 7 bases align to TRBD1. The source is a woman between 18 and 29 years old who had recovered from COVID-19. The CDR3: CASSSFERTGDYEQYF. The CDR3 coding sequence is TGTGCCAGCAGCTCCTTCGAACGGACAGGAGACTACGAGCAGTACTTC.